The 25 T cell receptor beta chains listed next were all sequenced from one sample in a study of cytomegalovirus exposure and HLA in healthy donors listed by TCRdb under 2017. Library construction relied on the immunoSEQ multiplex PCR assay. The multiplex PCR relied on a mix of 60 forward primers for TCR Vbeta segments and 13 reverse primers for TCR Jbeta segments. Entries here come from immuneACCESS through TCRdb and include only in-frame sequences with V and J called. Some clones fail to appear in such tables; in the studies checked, an unresolved V gene covers under half of the shortfall, and the cause of the remainder is unknown. This sample lists 100,000 to 150,000 clones; roughly 70% were detected once. 2% to 2.5% of the sample belongs to the ten largest clones. Sequences were obtained from PBMCs. These receptors were collected from a woman between 40 and 50 years old in good health and CMV-seropositive.

The chain combines TRBV10-3 with TRBJ2-3, with D unresolved. The CDR3 totals 13 residues. Germline CDR1 and CDR2: ENHRY and SYGVKD. Trimming pared 0 bases from V and 6 bases from J, leaving 7 bases between. CDR3 nucleotide sequence: TGTGCCATCAGTGAGTCAACCCGGGATACGCAGTATTTT. Its protein product is CAISESTRDTQYF.

This clone was detected only a few times. The CDR3 region has the DNA TGTGCCAGCAGTTCGCCTAGGGGCAAATATCGCAATCAGCCCCAGCATTTT. Protein product: CASSSPRGKYRNQPQHF. This chain links TRBV28 with TRBJ1-5, with D tentatively TRBD1 (5 bases). The CDR3 extends over 17 amino acids. Trimming pared 4 bases from V and 2 bases from J, leaving 18 bases between. The germline V gene has CDR1 MDHEN and CDR2 SYDVKM.

V usage is TRBV6-1 and J usage is TRBJ1-1; 8 bases fit TRBD1. After removal of 8 bases from V and 1 base from J, the junction contained 3 bases not matched to a gene. The CDR3 runs 13 residues. Germline CDR1 and CDR2: MNHNS and SASEGT. CDR3 amino acids: CASLGTGNTEAFF. In nucleotides, the CDR3 is TGTGCCAGCCTTGGGACAGGGAACACTGAAGCTTTCTTT.

This chain connects TRBV5-1 to TRBJ2-5, with 8 bases lining up with TRBD2. The CDR3 totals 14 residues. The germline CDR1 and CDR2 sequences are SGHRS and YFSETQ. V dropped 3 bases and J dropped 11; count of bases not matched to a gene: 12. Here the CDR3 reads CASSSSGGWLEQYF. CDR3 sequence (DNA): TGCGCCAGCAGCTCCAGCGGGGGCTGGTTAGAGCAGTACTTC.

V and J are TRBV11-2 and TRBJ1-4; D not certain. Germline V gene sequence: CDR1 SGHAT, CDR2 FQNNGV. Trimming pared 1 base from V and 13 bases from J, leaving 13 bases between. This CDR3 comprises 13 residues. CDR3 nucleotides: TGTGCCAGCAGCTTAGGGTACGGGAGGGTACTGTTTTTT. Amino acids: CASSLGYGRVLFF.

As regards this clone: At one of its ends the junction is not consistent with the germline gene, which may arise from a read error. The rearrangement joins TRBV7-9 to TRBJ2-7; 9 nucleotides agree with TRBD1. Germline values: CDR1 SEHNR, CDR2 FQNEAQ (reference sequence). CDR3 length equals 13 residues. The CDR3 reads CSSTGTGRNEQYF. As DNA, the CDR3 is TGTTCCAGCACCGGGACAGGGCGGAACGAGCAGTACTTC.

The table lists this clone with a count of one. CDR3 sequence: CASSPRQGAPDTQYF. In DNA form, the CDR3 reads TGTGCCAGCAGCCCCAGACAGGGAGCTCCAGATACGCAGTATTTT. The rearrangement links TRBV11-3 to TRBJ2-3, with 7 bases aligning to TRBD1. There are 15 residues in the CDR3. CDR1 is SGHNT and CDR2 is YENEEA in the germline V gene. V trimming: 5 bases; J trimming: 4 bases; junction bases outside the gene matches: 9.

This clone came up a few times. The CDR3 DNA sequence: TGCGCCAGCAGCTTGGAGGGACAAACCAATCAGCCCCAGCATTTT. It specifies CASSLEGQTNQPQHF. The chain links TRBV5-1 to TRBJ1-5, with D maybe TRBD1 (6 bases). CDR1 is SGHRS, CDR2 YFSETQ, per germline. The CDR3 covers 15 residues. V was shortened by 0 bases and J by 3 bases, with 10 bases between the two germline ends.

V is TRBV19 and J is TRBJ1-5, with a possible D match to TRBD1 (5 bases). The V end lost 6 bases, the J end lost 4 bases, and 22 bases lay between the germline ends. CDR3 length: 17 amino acids. Germline CDR1 and CDR2: LNHDA and SQIVND (reference sequence). The CDR3 nucleotides are TGTGCCAGTAGATTGACAGTCTCGAACTCGAGGAATCAGCCCCAGCATTTT. This codes for CASRLTVSNSRNQPQHF.

V usage is TRBV5-1 and J usage is TRBJ2-7; 9 bases are a match to TRBD1. This CDR3 comprises 14 residues. With V trimmed by 3 bases and J by 5 bases, 6 bases remained unmatched. Germline CDR1 and CDR2: SGHRS and YFSETQ. Written as DNA, the CDR3 is TGCGCCAGCAGCTGGGGGACAGGGAAAGACGAGCAGTACTTC. Translated: CASSWGTGKDEQYF. The entire variable domain, with the rest obtained from reference TRBV5-1 and TRBJ2-7, is as follows: KAGVTQTPRYLIKTRGQQVTLSCSPISGHRSVSWYQQTPGQGLQFLFEYFSETQRNKGNFPGRFSGRQFSNSRSEMNVSTLELGDSALYLCASSWGTGKDEQYFGPGTRLTVT.

The chain uses TRBV11-3 and TRBJ2-1; D is perhaps TRBD1 (6 bases). CDR3 length: 13 amino acids. Germline CDR1 and CDR2: SGHNT and YENEEA. Deletions cut 5 bases from V and 10 bases from J, with 15 bases between. The CDR3 here is CASSTITGTEQFF. DNA of the CDR3: TGTGCCAGCAGCACGATTACCGGGACAGAGCAGTTCTTC.

V is TRBV5-4 and J is TRBJ1-6, with a weak D call TRBD1 (5 bases). This CDR3 region has 15 residues. V gave up 0 bases and J gave up 7 bases, with 11 bases separating them. Germline loops: CDR1 SGHNT, CDR2 YYREEE (reference sequence). The CDR3 DNA reads as TGTGCCAGCAGCTTGGGGCAGGGAGGGAATTCACCCCTCCACTTT. Translating it yields CASSLGQGGNSPLHF. The full variable domain, its missing parts supplied by reference TRBV5-4 and TRBJ1-6, is ETGVTQSPTHLIKTRGQQVTLRCSSQSGHNTVSWYQQALGQGPQFIFQYYREEENGRGNFPPRFSGLQFPNYSSELNVNALELDDSALYLCASSLGQGGNSPLHFGNGTRLTVT.

The J gene is TRBJ2-7, the V gene TRBV5-1; TRBD1 matches at 7 bases. The germline CDR1 and CDR2 sequences are SGHRS and YFSETQ. CDR3 size: 16 residues. V trimming: 0 bases; J trimming: 2 bases; junction bases outside the gene matches: 8. The CDR3 nucleotides are TGCGCCAGCAGCTTGGCCGGCACAGGGGCCCCCTACGAGCAGTACTTC. It is translated as CASSLAGTGAPYEQYF.

The chain uses TRBV11-3 and TRBJ2-1; TRBD2 aligns across 7 bases. The CDR3 sequence is 16 residues long. Trimming took 1 base from V and 2 from J; bases not matched to a gene: 5. Germline loops: CDR1 SGHNT, CDR2 YENEEA. The DNA for the CDR3 is TGTGCCAGCAGCTTAGCCAGCGGGAAAACCTACAATGAGCAGTTCTTC. It specifies CASSLASGKTYNEQFF.

The chain carries TRBV4-1 and TRBJ2-1, with 11 bases matching TRBD2. Unmatched junction bases numbered 12, after V lost 1 base and J lost 7 bases. The CDR3 has 18 amino acids. CDR1 is MGHRA, CDR2 YSYEKL, per germline. This CDR3 reads CASSQGRIAGGPLNEQFF. The CDR3 DNA sequence: TGCGCCAGCAGCCAAGGGCGGATAGCGGGAGGGCCGCTAAATGAGCAGTTCTTC.

This sequence joins TRBV25-1 and TRBJ2-5, with TRBD1 matching over 11 bases. Germline loops: CDR1 MGHDK, CDR2 SYGVNS. The CDR3 is made up of 17 amino acids. V gave up 0 bases and J gave up 5 bases; unmatched junction bases: 8. The CDR3 loop is CASSEYRGQGVVETQYF. The CDR3, as DNA: TGTGCCAGCAGTGAATATAGGGGACAGGGGGTCGTGGAGACCCAGTACTTC. The complete variable domain, with remaining parts taken from reference TRBV25-1 and TRBJ2-5, reads EADIYQTPRYLVIGTGKKITLECSQTMGHDKMYWYQQDPGMELHLIHYSYGVNSTEKGDLSSESTVSRIRTEHFPLTLESARPSHTSQYLCASSEYRGQGVVETQYFGPGTRLLVL.

This clone showed up just once. This rearrangement joins TRBV12-5 to TRBJ1-6, with a possible D match to TRBD1 (5 bases). Germline CDR1 is LGHNT and CDR2 is FRNRAP. The CDR3 loop spans 13 amino acids. V was pared by 11 bases and J by 5 bases, with 13 bases between. CDR3 protein: CACRDFDNSPLHF. CDR3 nucleotides: TGTGCTTGCCGGGACTTCGATAATTCACCCCTCCACTTT.

As DNA, the CDR3 is TGTGCCAGCAGCTTGGGACAGGGCTCCTACAATGAGCAGTTCTTC. Its protein is CASSLGQGSYNEQFF. The chain employs TRBV5-4 and TRBJ2-1; 7 bases align to TRBD1. Germline V gene lookup returns CDR1 SGHNT and CDR2 YYREEE (reference sequence). V was pared by 0 bases and J by 0 bases, with 0 bases of the junction left unmatched. The CDR3 covers 15 residues.

V and J are TRBV14 and TRBJ1-1; TRBD1 is a possible D gene (5 bases). This CDR3 has 14 amino acids. The V and J ends lost 4 bases and 3 bases respectively, with 12 bases between them. CDR1 SGHDN and CDR2 FVKESK come from the germline V gene. The CDR3 protein is CASSPTSGYTEAFF. The CDR3 DNA reads as TGTGCCAGCAGCCCCACCTCAGGGTACACTGAAGCTTTCTTT.

Regarding this clone: An end of the junction differs from the germline gene, which may be a read error. Here the CDR3 reads CASSQPRGDLSYEQYF. The DNA for the CDR3 is TGTGCCAGCAGCCAACCTCGGGGGGACCTCTCCTACGAGCAGTACTTC. V gene TRBV4-1 combines with J gene TRBJ2-7, with 7 positions matching TRBD2. The CDR3 is 16 amino acids. CDR1 and CDR2 (germline): MGHRA, YSYEKL.

V usage is TRBV21-1 and J usage is TRBJ1-5. TRBV21-1 is labeled a pseudogene. There are 18 residues in the CDR3. The DNA of the CDR3 is TGTGCCAGCAGCACCTTATATACCCGGTGGGGGGATAATCAGCCCCAGCATTTT. This translates into CASSTLYTRWGDNQPQHF.

The sample holds one count of this clone. The chain uses TRBV19 and TRBJ2-1, with 14 bases fitting TRBD2. CDR3 length: 15 amino acids. V lost 6 bases, J lost 9 bases, and 7 bases stayed unmatched. CDR1 LNHDA and CDR2 SQIVND come from the germline V gene (reference sequence). CDR3 residues: CASRSGTSGRGEQFF. The CDR3 region has the DNA TGTGCCAGTAGGTCCGGGACTAGCGGGAGAGGTGAGCAGTTCTTC.

This clone was detected a few times. This chain joins TRBV7-9 and TRBJ2-7; perhaps TRBD1 as D (6 bases). The CDR3 has 16 residues. The V gene's germline CDR1 is SEHNR and CDR2 FQNEAQ (reference sequence). The V and J ends lost 5 bases and 0 bases respectively, with 17 bases between them. The CDR3 reads CASSQGRGTISYEQYF. The CDR3 nucleotides read TGTGCCAGCAGCCAAGGTAGGGGGACGATCTCCTACGAGCAGTACTTC.

Concerning this clone: A read error may account for a junction end that differs from germline. This rearrangement joins TRBV19 to TRBJ2-7; TRBD1 agrees at 9 bases. Germline CDR1 is LNHDA and CDR2 is SQIVND (reference sequence). This CDR3 has 14 residues. The CDR3 coding sequence is TGTGCCAGTAGGATAGGGACAGGGTCCTACGAGCAGTACTTC. It encodes CASRIGTGSYEQYF.

The chain has TRBV29-1 and TRBJ1-1, with no clear D. Germline assignment: CDR1 SQVTM and CDR2 ANQGSEA. Trimming cost V 6 bases and J 7 bases, with 18 bases left between them. The CDR3 is 13 amino acids. The CDR3 sequence is CSVTVPSSGEAFF. For the CDR3, the DNA is TGCAGCGTCACAGTCCCATCGTCTGGTGAAGCTTTCTTT.